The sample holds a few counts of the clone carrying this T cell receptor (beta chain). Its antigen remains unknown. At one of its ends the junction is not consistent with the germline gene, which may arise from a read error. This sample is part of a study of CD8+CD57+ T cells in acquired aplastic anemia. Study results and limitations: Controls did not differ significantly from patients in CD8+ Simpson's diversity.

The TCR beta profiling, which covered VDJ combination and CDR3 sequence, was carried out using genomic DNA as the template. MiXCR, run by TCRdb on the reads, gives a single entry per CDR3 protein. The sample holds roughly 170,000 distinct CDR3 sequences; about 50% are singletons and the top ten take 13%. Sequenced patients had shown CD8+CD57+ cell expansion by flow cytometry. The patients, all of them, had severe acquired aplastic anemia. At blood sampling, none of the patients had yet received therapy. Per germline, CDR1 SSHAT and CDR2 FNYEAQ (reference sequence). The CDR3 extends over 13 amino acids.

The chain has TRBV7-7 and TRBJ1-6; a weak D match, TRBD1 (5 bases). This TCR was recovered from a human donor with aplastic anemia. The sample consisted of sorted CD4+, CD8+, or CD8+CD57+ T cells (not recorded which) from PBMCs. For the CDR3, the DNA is TGTGCTAGCAGCTTAGACAGAGATTCACCCCTCCACTTT. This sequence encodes CASSLDRDSPLHF.